This T cell receptor beta chain was sequenced for a study of tumor-infiltrating lymphocytes in primary liver carcinoma. RNA isolated from unsorted whole blood supplied the blood RNA, with germline DNA also extracted. V lost 4 bases and J lost 2, with 13 bases in between. In germline, CDR1 is MDHEN, CDR2 SYDVKM. The CDR3 is 15 amino acids. About this clonotype: The target antigen is unknown.

With a constant-region primer, TCR beta cDNA was made from around 530 ng of total RNA. Slightly modified ARM-PCR served as the procedure for the TCR beta libraries. These libraries came from three rounds of nested multiplex PCR. The two initial PCR rounds, about 9 cycles each, used TRBV1-TRBV30 forward and C-beta reverse primers. TCRdb called the multiplex PCR reads again in MiXCR, with one record for every CDR3 protein. The sample shows 330,000 or so distinct CDR3 sequences, about 65% of them seen only once. The study's findings and limits: Tumor-adjacent and tumor-blood pairs overlapped less than tumor region pairs did.

The sequence derives from a man aged 35 to 55 with primary liver carcinoma and hepatitis B virus infection. The chain carries TRBV28 and TRBJ2-3; D possibly corresponds to TRBD2 (7 bases). Material for sequencing was peripheral blood. CDR3 DNA sequence: TGTGCCAGCAGTTCGACACGGGGGGCCACAGATACGCAGTATTTT. It encodes CASSSTRGATDTQYF.